These T cell receptor beta chains were read from a single sample in a study of identical twins. MiXCR was run by TCRdb on the 5' RACE reads, yielding one entry per CDR3 protein. Among roughly 710,000 distinct CDR3 sequences, roughly 6% were seen once, and the ten largest hold 1.5% to 2%. Specimen: naive T cells sorted from blood. These receptors came from a man between 18 and 35 years old in good health. Both conserved end residues are part of each CDR3. Each record gives: clone size, J gene, D gene, V gene, CDR3 DNA, CDR3 protein. The D gene is left open where the match is weak. Only part of the rows carry a size: once, few, many, or a class if the clone is expanded.

clone size: many
J gene: TRBJ2-1
D gene: TRBD2
V gene: TRBV20-1
CDR3 DNA: TGCAGTGCTAGTCCGGCTAGCGGGAGCTCCTACAATGAGCAGTTCTTC
CDR3 protein: CSASPASGSSYNEQFF

clone size: NA
J gene: TRBJ2-4
D gene: TRBD2
V gene: TRBV20-1
CDR3 DNA: TGCAGTGCTGGTATAGCGGGATTAGCCAAAAACATTCAGTACTTC
CDR3 protein: CSAGIAGLAKNIQYF

clone size: few
J gene: TRBJ1-4
D gene: NA
V gene: TRBV13
CDR3 DNA: TGTGCCAGCAGCTCCCAGGACGGAAAACTGTTTTTT
CDR3 protein: CASSSQDGKLFF

clone size: NA
J gene: TRBJ2-1
D gene: NA
V gene: TRBV5-1
CDR3 DNA: TGCGCCAGCAGCTTGGGACAGGGAGGCTCCTACAATGAGCAGTTCTTC
CDR3 protein: CASSLGQGGSYNEQFF

clone size: few
J gene: TRBJ2-1
D gene: TRBD1
V gene: TRBV20-1
CDR3 DNA: TGCAGTGCTAGATCTATGGACAGGGACGAGCAGTTCTTC
CDR3 protein: CSARSMDRDEQFF

clone size: NA
J gene: TRBJ2-2
D gene: NA
V gene: TRBV7-6
CDR3 DNA: TGTGCCAGCAGCTTTGTCGAGGGGAAAGCGCCCCCGAACACCGGGGAGCTGTTTTTT
CDR3 protein: CASSFVEGKAPPNTGELFF

clone size: few
J gene: TRBJ2-3
D gene: NA
V gene: TRBV5-1
CDR3 DNA: TGCGCCAGCAGCGGCCGGGACTCAGATACGCAGTATTTT
CDR3 protein: CASSGRDSDTQYF

clone size: many
J gene: TRBJ2-1
D gene: TRBD1
V gene: TRBV7-9
CDR3 DNA: TGTGCCAGCAGCTTAGCGGGACAGGGTTCGGCTGAGCAGTTCTTC
CDR3 protein: CASSLAGQGSAEQFF

clone size: few
J gene: TRBJ2-2
D gene: TRBD2
V gene: TRBV12-3/TRBV12-4
CDR3 DNA: TGTGCCAGCAGTTATGTGCGGGAGGGTACGGGGGAGCTGTTTTTT
CDR3 protein: CASSYVREGTGELFF

clone size: many
J gene: TRBJ2-2
D gene: NA
V gene: TRBV20-1
CDR3 DNA: TGCAGTGCTAGCAAGGCGGGTATGACCGGGGAGCTGTTTTTT
CDR3 protein: CSASKAGMTGELFF

clone size: NA
J gene: TRBJ2-5
D gene: TRBD1
V gene: TRBV5-1
CDR3 DNA: TGCGCCAGCAACCAAGGGACAGGGGGCGGTGAGACCCAGTACTTC
CDR3 protein: CASNQGTGGGETQYF

clone size: many
J gene: TRBJ2-6
D gene: NA
V gene: TRBV5-6
CDR3 DNA: TGTGCCAGCAGCTTGTTGTCTGGGGCCAACGTCCTGACTTTC
CDR3 protein: CASSLLSGANVLTF

clone size: many
J gene: TRBJ2-3
D gene: NA
V gene: TRBV4-1
CDR3 DNA: TGCGCCAGCAGCCAAGAACTGGGGGAGCAGTATTTT
CDR3 protein: CASSQELGEQYF

clone size: many
J gene: TRBJ1-2
D gene: NA
V gene: TRBV29-1
CDR3 DNA: TGCAGCGTTGAACCGAACTATGGCTACACCTTC
CDR3 protein: CSVEPNYGYTF

clone size: NA
J gene: TRBJ2-3
D gene: NA
V gene: TRBV4-2
CDR3 DNA: TGTGCCAGCAGCCAAGTAACGACAGGTCGCACAGATACGCAGTATTTT
CDR3 protein: CASSQVTTGRTDTQYF

clone size: NA
J gene: TRBJ2-1
D gene: NA
V gene: TRBV20-1
CDR3 DNA: TGCAGTGCTAGGGATCTTCTGTCGGAGACCTACAATGAGCAGTTCTTC
CDR3 protein: CSARDLLSETYNEQFF

clone size: few
J gene: TRBJ2-3
D gene: TRBD1
V gene: TRBV10-3
CDR3 DNA: TGTGCCATCAAGGGGTCAGGGGGAGAGGCAGATACGCAGTATTTT
CDR3 protein: CAIKGSGGEADTQYF

clone size: many
J gene: TRBJ2-1
D gene: NA
V gene: TRBV6-2/TRBV6-3
CDR3 DNA: TGTGCCAGCAGTTCCGAACCGCGGCAGCTCGCTAAGAGTGAGCAGTTCTTC
CDR3 protein: CASSSEPRQLAKSEQFF

clone size: many
J gene: TRBJ2-3
D gene: NA
V gene: TRBV7-2
CDR3 DNA: TGTGCCAGCAGCTTGGACTGGAGCACAGATACGCAGTATTTT
CDR3 protein: CASSLDWSTDTQYF

clone size: many
J gene: TRBJ1-3
D gene: NA
V gene: TRBV12-3/TRBV12-4
CDR3 DNA: TGTGCCAGCAGACCCTCGAGCTCTGGAAACACCATATATTTT
CDR3 protein: CASRPSSSGNTIYF

clone size: many
J gene: TRBJ2-3
D gene: TRBD1
V gene: TRBV5-5
CDR3 DNA: TGTGCCAGCAGCGGACAGGTTCCAGATACGCAGTATTTT
CDR3 protein: CASSGQVPDTQYF

clone size: few
J gene: TRBJ2-2
D gene: NA
V gene: TRBV7-9
CDR3 DNA: TGTGCCAGCAGCTTAACACAGGGGAACACCGGGGAGCTGTTTTTT
CDR3 protein: CASSLTQGNTGELFF

clone size: NA
J gene: TRBJ1-2
D gene: NA
V gene: TRBV12-5
CDR3 DNA: TGTGCTAGTGGTTTGGTACATGGGGGCGAACATGGCTACACCTTC
CDR3 protein: CASGLVHGGEHGYTF

clone size: many
J gene: TRBJ2-3
D gene: NA
V gene: TRBV20-1
CDR3 DNA: TGCAGTGCTAGAGATGTATTGGGCCAAGCAGATACGCAGTATTTT
CDR3 protein: CSARDVLGQADTQYF

clone size: many
J gene: TRBJ1-5
D gene: NA
V gene: TRBV24-1
CDR3 DNA: TGTGCCACCAGTGATTTGAGTGGGGATCAGCCCCAGCATTTT
CDR3 protein: CATSDLSGDQPQHF

clone size: NA
J gene: TRBJ2-3
D gene: TRBD2
V gene: TRBV3-1
CDR3 DNA: TGTGCCAGCAGCCAAGAGACGTTAGCGGGAGGTCCAGATACGCAGTATTTT
CDR3 protein: CASSQETLAGGPDTQYF

clone size: many
J gene: TRBJ2-2
D gene: TRBD2
V gene: TRBV6-5
CDR3 DNA: TGTGCCAGCAGTTACTCGGAACTGGGAGGGGCCGGGGAGCTGTTTTTT
CDR3 protein: CASSYSELGGAGELFF

clone size: many
J gene: TRBJ2-2
D gene: NA
V gene: TRBV27
CDR3 DNA: TGTGCCAGCAGTCACTCCGCGGGACCCACGAACACCGGGGAGCTGTTTTTT
CDR3 protein: CASSHSAGPTNTGELFF

clone size: NA
J gene: TRBJ2-1
D gene: NA
V gene: TRBV14
CDR3 DNA: TGTGCCAGCAGCCCGACTTGGTCCAATGAGCAGTTCTTC
CDR3 protein: CASSPTWSNEQFF

clone size: many
J gene: TRBJ1-5
D gene: TRBD1
V gene: TRBV7-8
CDR3 DNA: TGTGCCAGCAGCTTAATGGGGACAGGGATCCAGCATTTT
CDR3 protein: CASSLMGTGIQHF

clone size: NA
J gene: TRBJ2-3
D gene: NA
V gene: TRBV9
CDR3 DNA: TGTGCCAGCAGCGCGGAGAGCACAGATACGCAGTATTTT
CDR3 protein: CASSAESTDTQYF

clone size: NA
J gene: TRBJ2-7
D gene: NA
V gene: TRBV3-1
CDR3 DNA: TGTGCCAGCAGCCGGACGCACACCTACGAGCAGTACTTC
CDR3 protein: CASSRTHTYEQYF

clone size: NA
J gene: TRBJ2-3
D gene: NA
V gene: TRBV5-1
CDR3 DNA: TGCGCCAGCAGCGTCGAGGCAGGACTTCGCTACACAGATACGCAGTATTTT
CDR3 protein: CASSVEAGLRYTDTQYF

clone size: many
J gene: TRBJ1-5
D gene: TRBD1
V gene: TRBV5-5
CDR3 DNA: TGTGCCAGCAGCTTAGGGGGCTCCGTGCCCCAGCATTTT
CDR3 protein: CASSLGGSVPQHF

clone size: many
J gene: TRBJ2-1
D gene: NA
V gene: TRBV7-3
CDR3 DNA: TGTGCCAGCAGTCTTGAAGGGTTGAGTGAGCAGTTCTTC
CDR3 protein: CASSLEGLSEQFF

clone size: NA
J gene: TRBJ1-1
D gene: NA
V gene: TRBV4-1
CDR3 DNA: TGCGCCAGCAGCCAAGAAGAAGGGGCTGCTGAAGCTTTCTTT
CDR3 protein: CASSQEEGAAEAFF

clone size: NA
J gene: TRBJ2-7
D gene: TRBD1
V gene: TRBV7-8
CDR3 DNA: TGTGCCAGCAGCCGGGTAACAGGGGGCGGCGAGCAGTACTTC
CDR3 protein: CASSRVTGGGEQYF

clone size: NA
J gene: TRBJ2-1
D gene: NA
V gene: TRBV25-1
CDR3 DNA: TGTGCCAGCTCAGCGGCGGGGCTTGGTGAGCAGTTCTTC
CDR3 protein: CASSAAGLGEQFF

clone size: many
J gene: TRBJ1-5
D gene: NA
V gene: TRBV11-2
CDR3 DNA: TGTGCCAGCAGCTGGGATGGTAATCAGCCCCAGCATTTT
CDR3 protein: CASSWDGNQPQHF

clone size: NA
J gene: TRBJ2-4
D gene: NA
V gene: TRBV12-3/TRBV12-4
CDR3 DNA: TGTGCCAGCAGTTTCGGTGAAAACATTCAGTACTTC
CDR3 protein: CASSFGENIQYF

clone size: NA
J gene: TRBJ2-1
D gene: NA
V gene: TRBV27
CDR3 DNA: TGTGCCAGCAGTCCTAAGGCATGGCGGGCGATTTACAATGAGCAGTTCTTC
CDR3 protein: CASSPKAWRAIYNEQFF

clone size: few
J gene: TRBJ2-1
D gene: NA
V gene: TRBV19
CDR3 DNA: TGTGCCAGTAGGGTAGATTTCAATGAGCAGTTCTTC
CDR3 protein: CASRVDFNEQFF

clone size: few
J gene: TRBJ1-2
D gene: NA
V gene: TRBV5-1
CDR3 DNA: TGCGCCAGCAGGAAGGACGGACGATGGGATGGCTACACCTTC
CDR3 protein: CASRKDGRWDGYTF

clone size: NA
J gene: TRBJ2-3
D gene: NA
V gene: TRBV5-1
CDR3 DNA: TGCGCCAGCAGCTTACCCGAGGGGGGCAATACGCAGTATTTT
CDR3 protein: CASSLPEGGNTQYF

clone size: many
J gene: TRBJ2-3
D gene: TRBD2
V gene: TRBV7-2
CDR3 DNA: TGTGCCAGCAGCTTAGTTCCTAGCGGGGTAACAGATACGCAGTATTTT
CDR3 protein: CASSLVPSGVTDTQYF

clone size: many
J gene: TRBJ2-5
D gene: TRBD1
V gene: TRBV12-3/TRBV12-4
CDR3 DNA: TGTGCCAGCATTGGGGGGACAGGGGCGAGGGAGACCCAGTACTTC
CDR3 protein: CASIGGTGARETQYF

clone size: many
J gene: TRBJ2-1
D gene: NA
V gene: TRBV11-2
CDR3 DNA: TGTGCCAGCAGCTTAGATGTCGGGCGGTATGAGCAGTTCTTC
CDR3 protein: CASSLDVGRYEQFF

clone size: NA
J gene: TRBJ2-5
D gene: NA
V gene: TRBV9
CDR3 DNA: TGTGCCAGCAGCGAAACCGGGACGCCGGCCGGGGAGACCCAGTACTTC
CDR3 protein: CASSETGTPAGETQYF

clone size: many
J gene: TRBJ2-7
D gene: TRBD2
V gene: TRBV6-2/TRBV6-3
CDR3 DNA: TGTGCCAGCAGCCAAGGGACTAGCGGGAGATACGAGCAGTACTTC
CDR3 protein: CASSQGTSGRYEQYF

clone size: few
J gene: TRBJ2-7
D gene: NA
V gene: TRBV9
CDR3 DNA: TGTGCCAGCAGCGTAGCGCCAGCCTACGAGCAGTACTTC
CDR3 protein: CASSVAPAYEQYF

clone size: NA
J gene: TRBJ1-5
D gene: NA
V gene: TRBV5-1
CDR3 DNA: TGCGCCAGCAGCTTGGGGGACAACGATCAGCCCCAGCATTTT
CDR3 protein: CASSLGDNDQPQHF

clone size: few
J gene: TRBJ2-1
D gene: TRBD1
V gene: TRBV5-1
CDR3 DNA: TGCGCCAGCAGCGGAACAGGGGAGAATTACAATGAGCAGTTCTTC
CDR3 protein: CASSGTGENYNEQFF

clone size: many
J gene: TRBJ2-5
D gene: TRBD2
V gene: TRBV20-1
CDR3 DNA: TGCAGTGCTAGAGATTTTAGGGGACTAGCGGGAGATCGGCACCAAGAGACCCAGTACTTC
CDR3 protein: CSARDFRGLAGDRHQETQYF

clone size: few
J gene: TRBJ2-3
D gene: NA
V gene: TRBV2
CDR3 DNA: TGTGCCAGCAGTGTGGAAGGGCAGGCCACAGATACGCAGTATTTT
CDR3 protein: CASSVEGQATDTQYF

clone size: NA
J gene: TRBJ2-2
D gene: NA
V gene: TRBV11-2
CDR3 DNA: TGTGCCAGCAGCGTACAGACTCAGGACACCGGGGAGCTGTTTTTT
CDR3 protein: CASSVQTQDTGELFF

clone size: many
J gene: TRBJ2-3
D gene: TRBD2
V gene: TRBV7-7
CDR3 DNA: TGTGCCAGCAGCCGAGGGAGTAGGAGCGGGAGAGTGCCAGATACGCAGTATTTT
CDR3 protein: CASSRGSRSGRVPDTQYF

clone size: many
J gene: TRBJ2-4
D gene: NA
V gene: TRBV5-1
CDR3 DNA: TGCGCCAGCAGTCCCGTGGGCACCCAAAACATTCAGTACTTC
CDR3 protein: CASSPVGTQNIQYF